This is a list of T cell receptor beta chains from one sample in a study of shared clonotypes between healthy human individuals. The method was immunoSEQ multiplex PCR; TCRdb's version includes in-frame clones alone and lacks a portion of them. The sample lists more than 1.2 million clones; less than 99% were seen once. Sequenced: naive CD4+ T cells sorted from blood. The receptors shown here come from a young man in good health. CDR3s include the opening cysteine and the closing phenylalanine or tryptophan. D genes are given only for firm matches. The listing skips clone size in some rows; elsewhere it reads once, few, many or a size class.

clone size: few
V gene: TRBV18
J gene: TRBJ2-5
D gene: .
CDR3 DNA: TGTGCCAGCTCACCACCTACAGCCACACCCGGGACCCAGTACTTC
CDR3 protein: CASSPPTATPGTQYF

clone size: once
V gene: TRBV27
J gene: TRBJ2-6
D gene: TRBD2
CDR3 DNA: TGTGCCAGCAGTTTACGAGCGGGACGTCGCTCTGGGGCCAACGTCCTGACTTTC
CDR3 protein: CASSLRAGRRSGANVLTF

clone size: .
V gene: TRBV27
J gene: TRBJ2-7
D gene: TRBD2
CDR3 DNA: TGTGCCAGCACCCCCACCCCAGCCGGGACTAGCGGGGTACTCTACGAGCAGTACTTC
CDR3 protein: CASTPTPAGTSGVLYEQYF

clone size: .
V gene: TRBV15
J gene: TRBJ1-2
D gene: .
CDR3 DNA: TGTGCCACCAGCAGAGATTCCGGGGGGTTGGGCGGCTACACCTTC
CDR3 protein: CATSRDSGGLGGYTF

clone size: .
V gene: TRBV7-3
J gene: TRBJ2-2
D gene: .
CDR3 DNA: TGTGCCAGCAGCTCCCAGGGACACCTGACCGGGGAGCTGTTTTTT
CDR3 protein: CASSSQGHLTGELFF

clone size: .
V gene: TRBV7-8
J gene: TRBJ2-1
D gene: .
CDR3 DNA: TGTGCCAGCAGCCTAGGGGTGAGGGGGTCGGTCTTC
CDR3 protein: CASSLGVRGSVF

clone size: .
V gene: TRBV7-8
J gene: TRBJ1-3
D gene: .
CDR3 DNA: TGTGCCAGCAGCTTGCATCGGACGGCATCTGGAAACACCATATATTTT
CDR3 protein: CASSLHRTASGNTIYF

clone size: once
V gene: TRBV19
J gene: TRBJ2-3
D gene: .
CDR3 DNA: TGTGCCAGTAGTATAGTAGTCGGGACAGATACGCAGTATTTT
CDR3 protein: CASSIVVGTDTQYF

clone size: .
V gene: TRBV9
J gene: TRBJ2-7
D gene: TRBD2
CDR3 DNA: TGTGCCAGCAGCGCAGGAGCGGGACTAGCGGGAGGATACGAGCAGTACTTC
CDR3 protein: CASSAGAGLAGGYEQYF

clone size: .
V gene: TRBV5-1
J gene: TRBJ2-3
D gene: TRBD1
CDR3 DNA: TGCGCCAGCAGCTTGGAACAGGGGTTCGATACGCAGTATTTT
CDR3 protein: CASSLEQGFDTQYF

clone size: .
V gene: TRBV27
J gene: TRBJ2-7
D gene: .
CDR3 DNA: TGTGCCAGCAGTCCCCGCGGGCCCTACGAGCAGTACTTC
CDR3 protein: CASSPRGPYEQYF

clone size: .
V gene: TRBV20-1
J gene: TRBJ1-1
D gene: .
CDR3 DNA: TGCAGTGCTCCGCGGGACACTGAAGCTTTCTTT
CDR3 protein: CSAPRDTEAFF

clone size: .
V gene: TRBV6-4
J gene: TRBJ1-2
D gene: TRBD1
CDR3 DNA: TGTGCCAGCAGTCCCCTTGGGGACAGGAACTATGGCTACACCTTC
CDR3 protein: CASSPLGDRNYGYTF

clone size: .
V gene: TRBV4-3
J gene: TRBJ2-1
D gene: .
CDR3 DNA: TGCGCCAGCAGCCAAGGACCAGGCACGACCTACAATGAGCAGTTCTTC
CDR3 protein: CASSQGPGTTYNEQFF

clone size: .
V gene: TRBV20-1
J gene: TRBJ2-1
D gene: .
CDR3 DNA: TGCAGTGCTACAACATCGTTCTTC
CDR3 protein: CSATTSFF

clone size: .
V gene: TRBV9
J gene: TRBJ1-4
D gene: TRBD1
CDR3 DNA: TGTGCCAGCAGCCCCCTCTCTCCGGGACAGGGACGTAAACTGTTTTTT
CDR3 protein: CASSPLSPGQGRKLFF